This passage covers 22 T cell receptor beta chains from one sample sequenced in a study of cytomegalovirus exposure and HLA in healthy donors. The study ran its PCR with 60 Vbeta and 13 Jbeta primers. TCRdb's table, derived via immunoSEQ multiplex PCR, lists solely in-frame clones and lacks some. The sample yields 120,000 or so clones, approximately 8.6% seen once. Sequencing was carried out using PBMCs. Receptor source: a middle-aged woman in good health and CMV-seropositive.

V gene TRBV10-2 combines with J gene TRBJ2-5; D might be TRBD2 (5 bases). The V gene lost 6 bases and the J gene lost 3 bases, with 14 bases spanning the gap. Germline loops: CDR1 WSHSY, CDR2 SAAADI. The CDR3 is 14 residues long. CDR3 in amino acids: CASRGAVQKETQYF. CDR3 DNA: TGCGCCAGCAGGGGAGCGGTCCAAAAAGAGACCCAGTACTTC.

This clone showed up just a few times. The rearrangement links TRBV6-5 to TRBJ1-6, with 9 bases fitting TRBD1. V was clipped by 6 bases and J by 4 bases; unmatched bases: 4. Germline CDR1 and CDR2: MNHEY and SVGAGI. This CDR3 has 15 residues. The CDR3 DNA reads TGTGCCAGCAGGGGACAGGGAGGTTATAATTCACCCCTCCACTTT. Translating gives CASRGQGGYNSPLHF.

This chain uses TRBV18 with TRBJ1-1; 7 bases align to TRBD1. Germline V gene data show CDR1 as KGHSH and CDR2 as LQKENI. The CDR3 has 15 amino acids. V was clipped by 5 bases and J by 1 base; unmatched bases: 7. The CDR3 reads CASSSTGSGNTEAFF. The DNA for the CDR3 is TGTGCCAGCTCATCGACAGGGTCAGGGAACACTGAAGCTTTCTTT.

Only a few counts were recorded for this clone. J is TRBJ2-1 and V is TRBV7-8; 10 bases agree with TRBD2. The V and J ends lost 5 bases and 7 bases, in that order; junction bases with no gene match: 8. This CDR3 has 15 amino acids. CDR1 and CDR2 from the germline V gene are SGHVS and FQNEAQ. This CDR3 is CASSPSGGAENEQFF. The CDR3 nucleotides are TGTGCCAGCAGCCCGAGCGGGGGGGCTGAAAATGAGCAGTTCTTC.

This clone was counted only a few times. The genes are TRBV10-1 and TRBJ1-1; 7 bases fit TRBD1. The CDR3 is made up of 13 amino acids. Trimming took 4 bases from V and 6 from J; bases not matched to a gene: 5. CDR1 and CDR2 from the germline V gene are WNHNN and SYGVQD (reference sequence). As DNA, the CDR3 is TGCGCCAGCAGTGGGACAGGAAATCCTGAAGCTTTCTTT. The encoded protein is CASSGTGNPEAFF.

This clone has more than one count but fewer than ten. V gene TRBV30 combines with J gene TRBJ2-2; 8 bases map to TRBD2. The CDR3 has 21 residues. V was clipped by 4 bases and J by 1 base; unmatched bases: 23. From germline, CDR1 is GTSNPN and CDR2 SVGIG (reference sequence). The CDR3 region is CAWMRRLARARRPRNTGELFF. In DNA form, the CDR3 reads TGTGCCTGGATGCGGAGACTAGCGAGGGCCCGTCGGCCGAGGAACACCGGGGAGCTGTTTTTT. Full variable domain (remainder filled in from reference TRBV30 and TRBJ2-2): SQTIHQWPATLVQPVGSPLSLECTVEGTSNPNLYWYRQAAGRGLQLLFYSVGIGQISSEVPQNLSASRPQDRQFILSSKKLLLSDSGFYLCAWMRRLARARRPRNTGELFFGEGSRLTVL.

This clone was counted a few times. This chain links TRBV15 with TRBJ1-2; the match to TRBD1 covers 8 bases. This CDR3 has 17 amino acids. Germline CDR1 LNHNV, CDR2 YYDKDF (reference sequence). V lost 0 bases, J lost 8 bases, and 14 bases stayed unmatched. The CDR3 reads CATSRDPPGTGVAGYTF. In DNA, the CDR3 is TGTGCCACCAGCAGAGATCCCCCCGGGACAGGTGTAGCCGGCTACACCTTC. The full variable domain, rest sourced from reference TRBV15 and TRBJ1-2, is DAMVIQNPRYQVTQFGKPVTLSCSQTLNHNVMYWYQQKSSQAPKLLFHYYDKDFNNEADTPDNFQSRRPNTSFCFLDIRSPGLGDTAMYLCATSRDPPGTGVAGYTFGSGTRLTVV.

The chain couples TRBV5-8 to TRBJ2-3; a possible D gene is TRBD1 (5 bases). The germline V gene encodes CDR1 SGHTS and CDR2 YDEGEE. This CDR3 is built from 15 residues. V was cut by 5 bases and J by 7 bases, with 20 bases left in between. In nucleotides, the CDR3 is TGTGCCAGCAGTTTGATTGGGGCAGGCCGAAATACGCAGTATTTT. Protein product: CASSLIGAGRNTQYF. Using reference TRBV5-8 and TRBJ2-3 for the parts outside the CDR3, the full variable domain is EAGVTQSPTHLIKTRGQQATLRCSPISGHTSVYWYQQALGLGLQFLLWYDEGEERNRGNFPPRFSGRQFPNYSSELNVNALELEDSALYLCASSLIGAGRNTQYFGPGTRLTVL.

The J gene is TRBJ2-7, the V gene TRBV18; 10 positions match TRBD1. Trimming cost V 2 bases and J 2 bases; bases outside gene matches: 3. Germline CDR1 reads KGHSH; CDR2 reads LQKENI. The length of the CDR3 is 15 residues. The CDR3 DNA follows: TGTGCCAGCTCACCAGGACAGGGGGTTGCCTACGAGCAGTACTTC. It yields the protein CASSPGQGVAYEQYF.

The V gene is TRBV11-2, the J gene TRBJ1-1; D unresolved. The CDR3 loop spans 16 amino acids. V lost 2 bases and J lost 6, with 19 bases in between. Germline CDR1 and CDR2: SGHAT and FQNNGV. CDR3 sequence reads: CASSLSLGRVGSEAFF. The CDR3 DNA sequence: TGTGCCAGCAGCTTATCCCTTGGGAGGGTAGGGTCTGAAGCTTTCTTT.

The V and J genes are TRBV9 and TRBJ1-1; no clear D. Germline lookup yields CDR1 SGDLS and CDR2 YYNGEE. Between the trimmed V and J ends, which lost 0 bases and 4 bases, there was a span of 7 bases. CDR3 length equals 13 residues. The CDR3 DNA reads TGTGCCAGCAGCGTAGAATTGAGCACTGAAGCTTTCTTT. Its protein product is CASSVELSTEAFF. Full variable domain (missing parts from reference TRBV9 and TRBJ1-1): DSGVTQTPKHLITATGQRVTLRCSPRSGDLSVYWYQQSLDQGLQFLIQYYNGEERAKGNILERFSAQQFPDLHSELNLSSLELGDSALYFCASSVELSTEAFFGQGTRLTVV.

This clone appeared a few times. V and J are TRBV5-1 and TRBJ1-1; a possible D gene is TRBD1 (6 bases). There are 13 residues in the CDR3. Germline CDR1 SGHRS, CDR2 YFSETQ. Trimming stripped 5 bases from V and 3 bases from J, with 11 bases between. Here the CDR3 reads CASSSTGYTEAFF. DNA of the CDR3: TGCGCCAGCAGTTCAACAGGGTACACTGAAGCTTTCTTT.

J is TRBJ1-1 and V is TRBV2, with 7 bases fitting TRBD1. With 4 bases clipped from V and 4 bases from J, the junction kept 3 bases outside the gene matches. This CDR3 has 13 amino acids. Germline CDR1 SNHLY, CDR2 FYNNEI. CDR3 loop: CASSARGATEAFF. For the CDR3, the DNA is TGTGCCAGCAGTGCCAGGGGGGCCACTGAAGCTTTCTTT.

V usage is TRBV5-5 and J usage is TRBJ1-1, with a weak D call TRBD1 (5 bases). The CDR3 spans 13 residues. Per the germline V gene, CDR1 is SGHKS and CDR2 is YYEKEE (reference sequence). Between the trimmed V and J ends, which lost 1 base and 4 bases, there was a span of 8 bases. CDR3 loop: CASSLQGGTEAFF. For the CDR3, the DNA is TGTGCCAGCAGCTTGCAGGGCGGCACTGAAGCTTTCTTT.

This clone turned up a few times. Written as DNA, the CDR3 is TGCGCCAGCAGCTTAGGGGGACGGATCTCCTACGAGCAGTACTTC. This sequence encodes CASSLGGRISYEQYF. This chain joins TRBV5-1 and TRBJ2-7, with D possibly matching TRBD1 (6 bases). The V end lost 2 bases, the J end lost 0 bases, and 12 bases lay between the germline ends. Germline V gene lookup returns CDR1 SGHRS and CDR2 YFSETQ. The CDR3 is 15 amino acids.

This chain joins TRBV7-2 and TRBJ1-1; a possible D gene is TRBD1 (6 bases). Germline values: CDR1 SGHTA, CDR2 FQGNSA. Trimming took off 3 bases at V and 4 bases at J, with 9 bases between the two ends. This CDR3 region has 13 residues. CDR3 coding DNA: TGTGCCAGCAGCTTTCAGGACAGCACTGAAGCTTTCTTT. Amino acid sequence: CASSFQDSTEAFF.

This clone has more than one count but fewer than ten. The conserved closing phenylalanine or tryptophan is absent in this CDR3, likely reflecting a read error. It is unclear where the CDR3 begins or ends on the DNA, so no DNA is shown, and the CDR3 is as TCRdb lists it. The CDR3 loop reads CAWSGGRDYNSPIHL. The rearrangement links TRBV30 to TRBJ1-6. The germline V gene has CDR1 GTSNPN and CDR2 SVGIG (reference sequence). The CDR3 sequence runs 15 residues, both termini included.

This clone was seen more than once but under ten times. The rearrangement links TRBV7-9 to TRBJ1-4; no clear D gene. V was shortened by 8 bases and J by 0 bases, with 7 bases between the two germline ends. The CDR3 extends over 13 amino acids. The germline V gene has CDR1 SEHNR and CDR2 FQNEAQ (reference sequence). The CDR3 region has the DNA TGTGCCAGCGCGAGTTCAACTAATGAAAAACTGTTTTTT. It encodes CASASSTNEKLFF.

This clone was seen more than once but under ten times. The chain recombines TRBV11-3 with TRBJ2-3; 7 nucleotides align to TRBD2. V dropped 8 bases and J dropped 2; count of bases not matched to a gene: 7. Germline V gene lookup returns CDR1 SGHNT and CDR2 YENEEA. This CDR3 contains 14 residues. The CDR3 nucleotides read TGTGCCAGCGGCCGGGGAGGGGACACAGATACGCAGTATTTT. Translated: CASGRGGDTDTQYF.

The rearrangement uses TRBV19 and TRBJ2-5, with TRBD1 identical over 10 bases. V gave up 3 bases and J gave up 5 bases; unmatched junction bases: 9. Germline CDR1 reads LNHDA; CDR2 reads SQIVND (reference sequence). CDR3 size: 16 residues. CDR3 loop: CASSIEPGQGRETQYF. CDR3 nucleotide sequence: TGTGCCAGTAGTATCGAACCGGGACAGGGGAGGGAGACCCAGTACTTC.

The chain joins TRBV7-2 to TRBJ1-2; D not certain. Between the trimmed V and J ends, which lost 5 bases and 4 bases, there was a span of 23 bases. Germline loops: CDR1 SGHTA, CDR2 FQGNSA. The CDR3 is 17 amino acids. The CDR3 sequence: CASSQRHGGERVYGYTF. The CDR3 DNA follows: TGTGCCAGCAGCCAACGACACGGCGGGGAGAGGGTCTATGGCTACACCTTC.

This clone came up a few times. The chain couples TRBV27 to TRBJ2-7; D perhaps matches TRBD1 (6 bases). This CDR3 is 16 amino acids long. Germline CDR1 reads MNHEY; CDR2 reads SMNVEV (reference sequence). The V end lost 2 bases, the J end lost 2 bases, and 16 bases lay between the germline ends. The CDR3 bases are TGTGCCAGCAGTTTAAGAAGGGGACATTCCACCTACGAGCAGTACTTC. Translating gives CASSLRRGHSTYEQYF.